What follows are 29 T cell receptor beta chains derived from one specimen sequenced in a study of OX40 agonist ivuxolimab in advanced cancers. The method was immunoSEQ multiplex PCR; TCRdb's version includes in-frame clones alone and lacks a portion of them. The sample lists tens of thousands of clones, about 86% seen once, with 2% to 2.5% in the top ten. The specimen was CD4+ or CD8+ T cells sorted from blood, collected in a trial of the OX40 agonist ivuxolimab. Receptors originate from an adult with an advanced solid tumor such as melanoma, head and neck, liver or kidney cancer.

The CDR3 DNA is TGTGCCAGCAGTGAACTGGGCGGCTATGGCTACACCTTC. This codes for CASSELGGYGYTF. The chain has TRBV6-4 and TRBJ1-2; D remains ambiguous. Germline V gene sequence: CDR1 MRHNA, CDR2 SNTAGT. This CDR3 is 13 amino acids long. V lost 3 bases to trimming and J lost 4 bases, with 9 bases between them.

This sequence joins TRBV11-2 and TRBJ1-1; maybe TRBD1 (6 bases). The CDR3 length is 15 residues. CDR1 is SGHAT, CDR2 FQNNGV, per germline. The ends were cut back, 0 bases at V and 4 bases at J, with 12 bases in the middle. CDR3 amino acids: CASSLEWGPSTEAFF. The CDR3 DNA is TGTGCCAGCAGCTTAGAGTGGGGGCCAAGCACTGAAGCTTTCTTT.

This chain joins TRBV5-1 and TRBJ2-3, with 11 nucleotides matching TRBD2. V was pared by 4 bases and J by 3 bases, with 4 bases of the junction left unmatched. Germline values: CDR1 SGHRS, CDR2 YFSETQ. This CDR3 is 15 amino acids long. The CDR3 DNA follows: TGCGCCAGCAGCAAACTAGCGGGAGAGACAGATACGCAGTATTTT. Translated: CASSKLAGETDTQYF.

The chain joins TRBV7-9 to TRBJ1-2; 9 nucleotides line up with TRBD1. V shed 1 base, J shed 8 bases, and the junction held 11 bases outside the gene matches. CDR3 length: 16 residues. Germline V lookup: CDR1 SEHNR, CDR2 FQNEAQ (reference sequence). CDR3 sequence reads: CASSLERWGQGNGYTF. In nucleotides, the CDR3 is TGTGCCAGCAGCTTAGAACGTTGGGGACAGGGTAACGGCTACACCTTC.

J is TRBJ2-7 and V is TRBV4-3; 7 bases are shared with TRBD2. In germline, CDR1 is LGHNA, CDR2 YSLEER. The CDR3 has 15 residues. Trimming removed 1 base from V and 2 bases from J; junction bases left unmatched: 5. The CDR3 DNA reads as TGCGCCAGCAGCCAAGGAAGGGAGGGGACCTACGAGCAGTACTTC. The encoded protein is CASSQGREGTYEQYF.

V and J are TRBV11-2 and TRBJ2-3, with 8 bases that match TRBD2. This CDR3 has 20 amino acids. Losses at the gene ends were 0 bases for V and 5 bases for J; bases not matched to a gene: 19. The germline V gene has CDR1 SGHAT and CDR2 FQNNGV. The CDR3 here is CASSLESQRGPTPVQDTQYF. The CDR3 nucleotides are TGTGCCAGCAGCTTAGAGTCCCAGCGGGGGCCCACACCGGTACAAGATACGCAGTATTTT.

V gene TRBV6-6 combines with J gene TRBJ1-5, with D perhaps matching TRBD1 (6 bases). There are 16 residues in the CDR3. CDR1 is MNHNY, CDR2 SVGAGI, per germline (reference sequence). V lost 4 bases and J 6 bases, leaving 19 bases between the germline ends. The CDR3 protein is CASSSPRGALSQPQHF. The DNA for the CDR3 is TGTGCCAGCAGTTCCCCGAGGGGGGCCTTGAGTCAGCCCCAGCATTTT.

The chain links TRBV28 to TRBJ2-7; D is perhaps TRBD2 (6 bases). The germline gives CDR1 MDHEN, CDR2 SYDVKM. The CDR3 covers 16 residues. The V and J ends lost 2 bases and 1 base respectively, with 15 bases between them. The CDR3 loop is CASSLLDLEGSYEQYF. CDR3 nucleotides: TGTGCCAGCAGTTTACTGGATCTGGAGGGTTCCTACGAGCAGTACTTC. Looking up the rest from reference TRBV28 and TRBJ2-7 gives the full variable domain: DVKVTQSSRYLVKRTGEKVFLECVQDMDHENMFWYRQDPGLGLRLIYFSYDVKMKEKGDIPEGYSVSREKKERFSLILESASTNQTSMYLCASSLLDLEGSYEQYFGPGTRLTVT.

This clone showed up just once. The chain uses TRBV9 and TRBJ1-2; no clear D gene. The germline V gene encodes CDR1 SGDLS and CDR2 YYNGEE. The length of the CDR3 is 15 residues. Deletions cut 0 bases from V and 2 bases from J, with 11 bases between. The CDR3 sequence: CASSVERAGNYGYTF. The CDR3 DNA is TGTGCCAGCAGCGTAGAACGCGCGGGGAACTATGGCTACACCTTC.

The rearrangement links TRBV19 to TRBJ1-1; no clear D. Deletions cut 7 bases from V and 7 bases from J, with 13 bases between. CDR3 length equals 12 residues. The germline V gene encodes CDR1 LNHDA and CDR2 SQIVND (reference sequence). The CDR3: CASMYAGIEAFF. The CDR3 DNA sequence: TGTGCCAGTATGTACGCCGGAATTGAAGCTTTCTTT. Based on the CDR3 plus reference TRBV19 and TRBJ1-1, the full variable domain is DGGITQSPKYLFRKEGQNVTLSCEQNLNHDAMYWYRQDPGQGLRLIYYSQIVNDFQKGDIAEGYSVSREKKESFPLTVTSAQKNPTAFYLCASMYAGIEAFFGQGTRLTVV.

The chain combines TRBV7-3 with TRBJ1-3; D call uncertain. Germline V lookup: CDR1 SGHTA, CDR2 FQGTGA. The CDR3 loop spans 16 amino acids. The V end lost 2 bases, the J end lost 0 bases, and 11 bases lay between the germline ends. The CDR3 nucleotides read TGTGCCAGCAGCTTACGGCCCCGTAGCTCTGGAAACACCATATATTTT. Its protein product is CASSLRPRSSGNTIYF.

V and J are TRBV7-8 and TRBJ1-1, with TRBD1 matching 11 bases. The CDR3 totals 14 residues. CDR1 is SGHVS, CDR2 FQNEAQ, per germline. Trimming took 10 bases from V and 5 from J; bases not matched to a gene: 9. The CDR3 protein is CAILDRGRRTEAFF. The CDR3 DNA reads TGTGCCATCCTGGACAGGGGGCGACGGACTGAAGCTTTCTTT.

CDR3 sequence reads: CASSLPQGTGADTQYF. CDR3 nucleotide sequence: TGCGCCAGCAGCTTGCCTCAGGGGACAGGGGCAGATACGCAGTATTTT. This chain connects TRBV5-1 to TRBJ2-3; 10 bases are shared with TRBD1. The J segment lost 4 bases and the V segment lost 1 base, leaving 6 bases of the junction unmatched. Per germline, CDR1 SGHRS and CDR2 YFSETQ. This CDR3 is 16 amino acids long.

This rearrangement joins TRBV29-1 to TRBJ1-1; D call uncertain. V lost 6 bases to trimming and J lost 1 base, with 12 bases between them. The CDR3 totals 13 residues. Germline CDR1 reads SQVTM; CDR2 reads ANQGSEA. In DNA form, the CDR3 reads TGCAGCGTCCCTCTAGGGAGGAACACTGAAGCTTTCTTT. Amino acids: CSVPLGRNTEAFF.

The genes are TRBV6-5 and TRBJ1-2, with 8 bases that match TRBD1. The junction had 8 bases not matched to a gene; V was cut back by 6 bases and J by 8 bases. This CDR3 spans 13 amino acids. Germline values: CDR1 MNHEY, CDR2 SVGAGI. The CDR3 nucleotides are TGTGCCAGCAGACAGACAGGGGATGGAGGCTACACCTTC. This codes for CASRQTGDGGYTF.

In its sample, this clone was seen once. The chain employs TRBV27 and TRBJ1-1; 7 nucleotides agree with TRBD1. The CDR3 is 13 amino acids. Germline V gives CDR1 MNHEY, CDR2 SMNVEV (reference sequence). Trimming at V came to 0 bases and at J to 8 bases, leaving 3 bases not matched to a gene. The CDR3 here is CASSLSGGREAFF. In DNA form, the CDR3 reads TGTGCCAGCAGTTTATCAGGGGGCAGGGAAGCTTTCTTT.

This clone was detected only once. J is TRBJ2-1 and V is TRBV11-2, with D perhaps assigned TRBD1 or TRBD2 (5 bases each). Trimming took 5 bases from V and 0 from J, leaving 11 bases between them. The CDR3 runs 15 residues. CDR1 SGHAT and CDR2 FQNNGV come from the germline V gene. The CDR3 sequence: CASSPRGFSYNEQFF. The CDR3 bases are TGTGCCAGCAGCCCGAGGGGTTTCTCCTACAATGAGCAGTTCTTC.

V usage is TRBV2 and J usage is TRBJ2-2, with unresolved D. Trimming removed 10 bases at V and 5 bases at J, with 14 bases between. In germline, CDR1 is SNHLY, CDR2 FYNNEI. The CDR3 consists of 13 residues. CDR3 sequence (DNA): TGTGCCACTAACCCCGAGGTTACCGGGGAGCTGTTTTTT. As protein: CATNPEVTGELFF. The full variable domain, with the rest looked up from reference TRBV2 and TRBJ2-2, is EPEVTQTPSHQVTQMGQEVILRCVPISNHLYFYWYRQILGQKVEFLVSFYNNEISEKSEIFDDQFSVERPDGSNFTLKIRSTKLEDSAMYFCATNPEVTGELFFGEGSRLTVL.

The genes are TRBV19 and TRBJ1-6; 11 nucleotides align to TRBD1. V gave up 3 bases and J gave up 0 bases; unmatched junction bases: 4. Germline CDR1 and CDR2: LNHDA and SQIVND (reference sequence). The CDR3 runs 18 residues. The CDR3 protein is CASSISGTGGSYNSPLHF. For the CDR3, the DNA is TGTGCCAGTAGTATTAGCGGGACAGGGGGCTCCTATAATTCACCCCTCCACTTT.

About this clone: Germline is not matched at one junction end, which may reflect a read error. The chain combines TRBV19 with TRBJ1-5; unclear D gene. CDR3 length: 15 residues. The germline CDR1 and CDR2 sequences are LNHDA and SQIVND (reference sequence). In DNA form, the CDR3 reads TGTGCCAGTAGTTTAGACGGGAATAACTATCAGCCCCAGCATTTT. This gives the protein CASSLDGNNYQPQHF.

CDR3 in amino acids: CASSSRRATLRNTIYF. CDR3 coding DNA: TGTGCCAGCAGCTCCCGACGGGCTACTCTCAGGAACACCATATATTTT. The V and J genes are TRBV11-2 and TRBJ1-3; D is uncertain. The germline gives CDR1 SGHAT, CDR2 FQNNGV. The CDR3 covers 16 residues. V was clipped by 4 bases and J by 7 bases, with 20 bases between them.

The V gene is TRBV10-3, the J gene TRBJ1-1; no firm D call. This CDR3 spans 15 amino acids. The germline V and J ends were trimmed by 3 bases and 1 base, with 12 bases remaining between them. From germline, CDR1 is ENHRY and CDR2 SYGVKD. This CDR3 reads CAISDPGFPNTEAFF. DNA for the CDR3: TGTGCCATCAGTGACCCAGGATTTCCGAACACTGAAGCTTTCTTT.

The rearrangement links TRBV5-1 to TRBJ2-1; D unclear. Looked up from germline, CDR1 is SGHRS and CDR2 is YFSETQ. Trimming pared 6 bases from V and 7 bases from J, leaving 17 bases between. The length of the CDR3 is 14 residues. As DNA, the CDR3 is TGCGCCAGCACTTTGGGTGTCGTGGGGAATGAGCAGTTCTTC. This translates into CASTLGVVGNEQFF.

CDR3 residues: CASSRPGGSNTEAFF. The CDR3 coding sequence is TGTGCCAGCAGTCGACCAGGGGGATCGAACACTGAAGCTTTCTTT. The V gene is TRBV7-8, the J gene TRBJ1-1, with 7 bases identical to TRBD1. CDR1 and CDR2 (germline): SGHVS, FQNEAQ. The V segment lost 6 bases and the J segment 1 base; nucleotides outside the gene matches: 8. The CDR3 has 15 residues.

The chain couples TRBV11-2 to TRBJ1-1, with D perhaps matching TRBD1 (6 bases). Germline-derived CDR1 and CDR2 are SGHAT and FQNNGV. The ends were cut back, 5 bases at V and 1 base at J, with 14 bases in the middle. This CDR3 comprises 15 residues. The CDR3 DNA reads as TGTGCCAGCAGCCCCCGGGCGGGGGCGAACACTGAAGCTTTCTTT. It encodes CASSPRAGANTEAFF.

This clone occurred a few times. The chain uses TRBV7-9 and TRBJ2-5, with a weak D call TRBD2 (5 bases). CDR1 and CDR2 (germline): SEHNR, FQNEAQ (reference sequence). CDR3 size: 15 residues. V was clipped by 5 bases and J by 1 base, with 14 bases between them. This CDR3 is CASSNPRGTQETQYF. CDR3 bases: TGTGCCAGCAGCAACCCCCGGGGAACCCAAGAGACCCAGTACTTC.

The chain combines TRBV7-3 with TRBJ1-1, with 7 bases identical to TRBD1. Trimming at V came to 3 bases and at J to 3 bases, leaving 1 base not matched to a gene. Germline CDR1 SGHTA, CDR2 FQGTGA. The CDR3 sequence is 13 residues long. The CDR3 spells CASSFQGDTEAFF. The DNA for the CDR3 is TGTGCCAGCAGCTTCCAGGGGGACACTGAAGCTTTCTTT.

This chain uses TRBV11-3 with TRBJ2-7; no definite D call. The CDR3 runs to 15 residues. The ends were cut back, 0 bases at V and 6 bases at J, with 15 bases in the middle. Looked up from germline, CDR1 is SGHNT and CDR2 is YENEEA. CDR3 DNA: TGTGCCAGCAGCTTAGATTCGGGCTCCTACCGCGAGCAGTACTTC. Residues: CASSLDSGSYREQYF.

This clone was seen once. The rearrangement joins TRBV6-6 to TRBJ1-1; TRBD1 matches at 10 bases. Trimming at V came to 6 bases and at J to 1 base, leaving 8 bases not matched to a gene. The CDR3 runs 16 residues. Germline V gives CDR1 MNHNY, CDR2 SVGAGI (reference sequence). The CDR3 DNA sequence: TGTGCCAGCAGCTCAGGACAGGGGGGGGCGAACACTGAAGCTTTCTTT. It translates to CASSSGQGGANTEAFF.